The clone carrying this T cell receptor beta chain was counted between two and nine times. The sample originates from a study of T-cell memory formation after mild COVID-19. TCRdb processed the 5' RACE reads anew with MiXCR; each CDR3 protein has one entry. The sample carries 450,000 or so distinct CDR3 sequences, approximately 23% recorded once. The sequence came from an adult woman who had mild COVID-19 (a few samples of this study predate the infection). Cell type and time point are not known. Input material: PBMCs or a T cell subset sorted from them (not recorded which).

CDR3 sequence: CASRRQGAPGELFF. The CDR3 bases are TGTGCCAGCAGAAGACAGGGGGCGCCCGGGGAGCTGTTTTTT. V and J are TRBV12-3 or TRBV12-4 and TRBJ2-2, with TRBD1 identical over 10 bases. Unmatched junction bases numbered 4, after V lost 6 bases and J lost 6 bases. This CDR3 spans 14 amino acids.